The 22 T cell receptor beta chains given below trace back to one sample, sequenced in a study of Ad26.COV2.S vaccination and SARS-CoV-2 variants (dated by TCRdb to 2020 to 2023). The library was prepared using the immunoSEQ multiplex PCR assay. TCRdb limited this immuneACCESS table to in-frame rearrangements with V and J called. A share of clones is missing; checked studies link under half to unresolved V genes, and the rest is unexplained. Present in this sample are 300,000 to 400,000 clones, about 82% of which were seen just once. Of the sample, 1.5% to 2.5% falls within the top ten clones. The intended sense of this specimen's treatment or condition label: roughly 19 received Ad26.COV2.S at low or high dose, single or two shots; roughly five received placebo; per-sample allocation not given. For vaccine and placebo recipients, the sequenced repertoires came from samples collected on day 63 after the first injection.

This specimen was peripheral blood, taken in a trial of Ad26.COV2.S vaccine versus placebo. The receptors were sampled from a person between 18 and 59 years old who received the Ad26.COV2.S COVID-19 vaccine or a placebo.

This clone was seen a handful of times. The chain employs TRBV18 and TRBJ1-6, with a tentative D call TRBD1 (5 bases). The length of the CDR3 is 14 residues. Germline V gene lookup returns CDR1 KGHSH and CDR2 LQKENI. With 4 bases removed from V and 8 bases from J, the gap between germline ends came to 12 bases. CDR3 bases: TGTGCCAGCTCACAGGGGTCCCGGGATTCACCCCTCCACTTT. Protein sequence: CASSQGSRDSPLHF. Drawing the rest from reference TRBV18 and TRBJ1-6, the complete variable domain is NAGVMQNPRHLVRRRGQEARLRCSPMKGHSHVYWYRQLPEEGLKFMVYLQKENIIDESGMPKERFSAEFPKEGPSILRIQQVVRGDSAAYFCASSQGSRDSPLHFGNGTRLTVT.

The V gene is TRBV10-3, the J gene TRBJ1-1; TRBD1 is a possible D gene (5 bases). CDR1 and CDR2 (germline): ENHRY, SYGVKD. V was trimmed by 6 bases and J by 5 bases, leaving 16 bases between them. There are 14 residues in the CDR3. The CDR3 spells CAIRAQGRETEAFF. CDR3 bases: TGTGCCATCAGGGCTCAGGGAAGGGAGACTGAAGCTTTCTTT.

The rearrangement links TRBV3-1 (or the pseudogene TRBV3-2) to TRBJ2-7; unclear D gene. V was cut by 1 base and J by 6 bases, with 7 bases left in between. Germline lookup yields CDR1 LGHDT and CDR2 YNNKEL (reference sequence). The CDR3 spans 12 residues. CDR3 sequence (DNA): TGTGCCAGCAGCCAAGGAAAGGGCGAGCAGTACTTC. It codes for CASSQGKGEQYF.

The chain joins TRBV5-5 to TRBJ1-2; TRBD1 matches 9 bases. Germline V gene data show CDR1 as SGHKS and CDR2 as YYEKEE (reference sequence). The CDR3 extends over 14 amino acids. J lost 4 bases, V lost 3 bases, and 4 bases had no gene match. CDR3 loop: CASSSYRGLYGYTF. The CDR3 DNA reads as TGTGCCAGCAGCTCCTACAGGGGGCTCTATGGCTACACCTTC.

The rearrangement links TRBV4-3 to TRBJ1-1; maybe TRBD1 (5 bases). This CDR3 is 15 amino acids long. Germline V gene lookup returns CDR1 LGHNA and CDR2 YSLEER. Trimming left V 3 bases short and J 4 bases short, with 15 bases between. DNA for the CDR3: TGCGCCAGCAGCCAGGGGGAGAAGAGGGGCACTGAAGCTTTCTTT. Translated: CASSQGEKRGTEAFF.

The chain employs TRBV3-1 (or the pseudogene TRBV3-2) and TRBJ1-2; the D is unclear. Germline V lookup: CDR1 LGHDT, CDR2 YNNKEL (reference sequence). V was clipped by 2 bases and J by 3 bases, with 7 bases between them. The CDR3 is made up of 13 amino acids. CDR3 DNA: TGTGCCAGCAGCCAAAGGTCATACTATGGCTACACCTTC. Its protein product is CASSQRSYYGYTF.

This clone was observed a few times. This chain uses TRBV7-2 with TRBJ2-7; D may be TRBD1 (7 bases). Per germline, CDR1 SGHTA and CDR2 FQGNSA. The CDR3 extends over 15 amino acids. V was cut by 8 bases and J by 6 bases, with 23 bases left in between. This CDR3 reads CASRVSPGTAGEQYF. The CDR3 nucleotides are TGTGCCAGCCGAGTGAGCCCGGGGACAGCGGGCGAGCAGTACTTC.

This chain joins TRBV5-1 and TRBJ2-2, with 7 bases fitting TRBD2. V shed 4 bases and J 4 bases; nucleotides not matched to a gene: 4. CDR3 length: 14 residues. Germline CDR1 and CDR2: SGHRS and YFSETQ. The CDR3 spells CASSPGRVTGELFF. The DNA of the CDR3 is TGCGCCAGCAGCCCTGGGAGGGTCACCGGGGAGCTGTTTTTT.

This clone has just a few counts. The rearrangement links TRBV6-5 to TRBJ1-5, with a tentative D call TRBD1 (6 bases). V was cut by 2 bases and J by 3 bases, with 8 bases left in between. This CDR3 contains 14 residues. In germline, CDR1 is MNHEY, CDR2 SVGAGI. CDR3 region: CASSYGGHNQPQHF. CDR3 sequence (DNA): TGTGCCAGCAGTTACGGGGGGCACAATCAGCCCCAGCATTTT.

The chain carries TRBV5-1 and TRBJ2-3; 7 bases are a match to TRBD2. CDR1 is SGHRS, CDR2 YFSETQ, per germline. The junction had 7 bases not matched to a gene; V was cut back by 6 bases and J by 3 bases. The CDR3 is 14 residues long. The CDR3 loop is CASKREAGTDTQYF. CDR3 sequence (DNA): TGCGCCAGCAAAAGGGAAGCGGGGACAGATACGCAGTATTTT.

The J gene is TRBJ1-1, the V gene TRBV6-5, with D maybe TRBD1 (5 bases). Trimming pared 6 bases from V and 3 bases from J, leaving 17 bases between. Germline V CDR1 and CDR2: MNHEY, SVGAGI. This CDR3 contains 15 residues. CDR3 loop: CASRLPQGKDTEAFF. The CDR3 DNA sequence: TGTGCCAGCAGACTACCCCAGGGAAAGGACACTGAAGCTTTCTTT.

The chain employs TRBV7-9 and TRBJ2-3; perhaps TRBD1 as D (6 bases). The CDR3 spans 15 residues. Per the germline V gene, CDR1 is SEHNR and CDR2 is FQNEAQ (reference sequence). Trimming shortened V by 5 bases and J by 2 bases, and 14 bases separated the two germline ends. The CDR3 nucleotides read TGTGCCAGCAGCGGACCAGGGGTCTACACAGATACGCAGTATTTT. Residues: CASSGPGVYTDTQYF.

This CDR3 is CASSRLRDSTYEQYF. The CDR3 DNA follows: TGTGCCAGCAGCCGGTTGCGGGACTCTACCTACGAGCAGTACTTC. V usage is TRBV11-2 and J usage is TRBJ2-7; possibly TRBD2 for D (6 bases). V shed 5 bases and J shed 2 bases, with 16 bases lying between them. Germline V lookup: CDR1 SGHAT, CDR2 FQNNGV. This CDR3 spans 15 amino acids. Together with reference TRBV11-2 and TRBJ2-7, the CDR3 gives the full variable domain: EAGVAQSPRYKIIEKRQSVAFWCNPISGHATLYWYQQILGQGPKLLIQFQNNGVVDDSQLPKDRFSAERLKGVDSTLKIQPAKLEDSAVYLCASSRLRDSTYEQYFGPGTRLTVT.

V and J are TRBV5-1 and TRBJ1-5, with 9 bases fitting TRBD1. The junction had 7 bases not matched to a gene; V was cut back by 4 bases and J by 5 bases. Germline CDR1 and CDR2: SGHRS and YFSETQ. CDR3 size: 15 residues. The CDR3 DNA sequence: TGCGCCAGCAGCCCCGGACAGGGGTCATATCAGCCCCAGCATTTT. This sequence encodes CASSPGQGSYQPQHF. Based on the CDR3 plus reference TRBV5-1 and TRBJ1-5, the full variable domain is KAGVTQTPRYLIKTRGQQVTLSCSPISGHRSVSWYQQTPGQGLQFLFEYFSETQRNKGNFPGRFSGRQFSNSRSEMNVSTLELGDSALYLCASSPGQGSYQPQHFGDGTRLSIL.

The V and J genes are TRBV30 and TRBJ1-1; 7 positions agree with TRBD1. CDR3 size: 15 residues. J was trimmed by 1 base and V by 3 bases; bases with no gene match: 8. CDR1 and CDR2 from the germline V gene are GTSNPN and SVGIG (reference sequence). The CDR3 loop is CAWRPPGTANTEAFF. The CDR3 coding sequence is TGTGCCTGGAGACCCCCCGGGACAGCGAACACTGAAGCTTTCTTT.

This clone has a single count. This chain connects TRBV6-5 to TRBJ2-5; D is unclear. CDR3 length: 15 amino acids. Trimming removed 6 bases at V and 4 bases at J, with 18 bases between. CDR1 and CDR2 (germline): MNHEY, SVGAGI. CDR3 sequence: CASSIQAHPPETQYF. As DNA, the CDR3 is TGTGCCAGCAGCATTCAGGCCCACCCCCCAGAGACCCAGTACTTC.

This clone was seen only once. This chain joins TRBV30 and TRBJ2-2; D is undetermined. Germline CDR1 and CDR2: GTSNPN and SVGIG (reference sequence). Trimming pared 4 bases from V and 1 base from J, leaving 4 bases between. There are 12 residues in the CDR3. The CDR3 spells CAWIKNTGELFF. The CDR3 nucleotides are TGTGCCTGGATTAAGAACACCGGGGAGCTGTTTTTT.

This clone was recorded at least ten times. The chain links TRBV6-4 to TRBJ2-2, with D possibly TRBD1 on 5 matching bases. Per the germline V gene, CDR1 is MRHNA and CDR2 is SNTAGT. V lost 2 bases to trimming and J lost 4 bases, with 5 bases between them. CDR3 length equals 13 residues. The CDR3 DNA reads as TGTGCCAGCAGTGACAGGGGCACCGGGGAGCTGTTTTTT. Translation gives CASSDRGTGELFF.

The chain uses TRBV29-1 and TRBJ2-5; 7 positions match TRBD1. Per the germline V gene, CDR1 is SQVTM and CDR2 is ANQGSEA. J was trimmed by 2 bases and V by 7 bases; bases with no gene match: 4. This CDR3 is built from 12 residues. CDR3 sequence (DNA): TGCAGCGCTGACAGGGAACAAGAGACCCAGTACTTC. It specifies CSADREQETQYF.

CDR3 sequence: CASSPLPGKEDTQYF. The DNA of the CDR3 is TGCGCCAGCAGCCCGCTCCCGGGGAAGGAAGATACGCAGTATTTT. The rearrangement links TRBV5-1 to TRBJ2-3; D may be TRBD2 (5 bases). Germline CDR1 is SGHRS and CDR2 is YFSETQ. The CDR3 contains 15 residues. Trimming took off 4 bases at V and 5 bases at J, with 17 bases between the two ends.

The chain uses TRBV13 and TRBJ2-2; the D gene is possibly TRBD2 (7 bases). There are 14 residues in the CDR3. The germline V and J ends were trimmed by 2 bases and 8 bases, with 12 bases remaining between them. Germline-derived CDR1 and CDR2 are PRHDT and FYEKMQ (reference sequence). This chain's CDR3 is CASSLRGGAGELFF. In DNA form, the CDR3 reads TGTGCCAGCAGCTTAAGGGGGGGCGCAGGGGAGCTGTTTTTT. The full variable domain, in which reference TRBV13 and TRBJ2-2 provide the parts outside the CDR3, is AAGVIQSPRHLIKEKRETATLKCYPIPRHDTVYWYQQGPGQDPQFLISFYEKMQSDKGSIPDRFSAQQFSDYHSELNMSSLELGDSALYFCASSLRGGAGELFFGEGSRLTVL.

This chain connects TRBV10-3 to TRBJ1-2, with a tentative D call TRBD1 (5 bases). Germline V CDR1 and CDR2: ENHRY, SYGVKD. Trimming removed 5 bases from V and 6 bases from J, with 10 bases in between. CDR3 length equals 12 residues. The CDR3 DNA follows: TGTGCCATCAGTCCAGACAGCAATGGCTACACCTTC. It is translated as CAISPDSNGYTF.